This TCR beta chain appears in the sequencing data of a study of metastatic and nonmetastatic thyroid tumors. Study context: A comparison of repertoires was made across blood and tumor or nodule tissue from malignant and benign thyroid patients. Study-wide findings and caveats: Relative to benign nodules, malignant thyroid tumors were reportedly characterized by significantly elevated TCR beta diversity in blood and tumor.

CDR1 MNHEY and CDR2 SVGEGT come from the germline V gene. CDR3 length equals 13 residues. Trimming took 4 bases from V and 4 from J, leaving 11 bases between them. A note on this clone: What it binds is unknown.

Authors' analysis steps: The distant-metastasis classifier for papillary thyroid cancer was built from CDR3 differences across clinicopathological groups. TCRdb called clones again from the PCR reads with MiXCR. The V and J calls reflect TCRdb's pipeline rather than the authors' work. The sample carries fewer than 40,000 clones, 15% to 20% recorded once. No patient received treatment before thyroid surgery. The sequence was collected from a male donor with papillary thyroid cancer or a benign thyroid nodule (not recorded which). Some clones in this sample may be carry-over from other donors' samples. The chain joins TRBV6-2 or TRBV6-3 to TRBJ2-7, with D unresolved. Source material: blood. As DNA, the CDR3 is TGTGCCAGCAGTTCACTAACACAATACGAGCAGTACTTC. It translates to CASSSLTQYEQYF.